These 23 T cell receptor beta chains share one sample of origin, sequenced in a study of control samples from healthy donors and cancer patients. Some clones are missing from TCRdb's copy, which holds only in-frame ones; the method was immunoSEQ multiplex PCR. Of some 160,000 clones detected, approximately 90% appear once; the ten largest clones hold about 0.73%. Sequenced input: blood. Receptors originate from a woman in her thirties in good health.

This clone was picked up one time. This sequence joins TRBV3-1 (or the pseudogene TRBV3-2) and TRBJ2-5, with D uncertain. The CDR3 spans 11 residues. V lost 4 bases to trimming and J lost 2 bases, with 2 bases between them. Per the germline V gene, CDR1 is LGHDT and CDR2 is YNNKEL (reference sequence). The CDR3 spells CASSLQETQYF. CDR3 coding DNA: TGTGCCAGCAGCCTGCAAGAGACCCAGTACTTC.

The V call is TRBV18, the J call TRBJ1-4; 7 positions match TRBD1. The V gene end was trimmed by 1 base and the J gene end by 8 bases; junction bases not matched to a gene: 4. Germline lookup yields CDR1 KGHSH and CDR2 LQKENI. The CDR3 is made up of 14 amino acids. CDR3 sequence reads: CASSPQGAREKLFF. The CDR3 DNA reads TGTGCCAGCTCACCACAGGGGGCGCGGGAAAAACTGTTTTTT.

DNA of the CDR3: TGTGCCAGCAGCAAAGCTGGGGCTCCGAACACTGAAGCTTTCTTT. Protein: CASSKAGAPNTEAFF. The genes are TRBV9 and TRBJ1-1; maybe TRBD1 (5 bases). The germline CDR1 and CDR2 sequences are SGDLS and YYNGEE. The CDR3 consists of 15 residues. V lost 4 bases to trimming and J lost 1 base, with 14 bases between them.

This chain connects TRBV5-4 to TRBJ2-1, with D hard to call. V lost 7 bases and J lost 0, with 17 bases in between. There are 16 residues in the CDR3. Per the germline V gene, CDR1 is SGHNT and CDR2 is YYREEE (reference sequence). The CDR3 here is CASQSTGPTSYNEQFF. CDR3 DNA: TGTGCCAGCCAGTCAACCGGTCCGACCTCCTACAATGAGCAGTTCTTC.

V and J are TRBV5-1 and TRBJ2-4, with TRBD1 as a possible D gene (6 bases). The CDR3 is made up of 15 amino acids. The germline CDR1 and CDR2 sequences are SGHRS and YFSETQ. Trimming cost V 4 bases and J 6 bases, with 17 bases left between them. CDR3 coding DNA: TGCGCCAGCAGCACTGGACAGACACCCCTAAACATTCAGTACTTC. This translates into CASSTGQTPLNIQYF.

The chain couples TRBV27 to TRBJ1-4; D is uncertain. Trimming left V 4 bases short and J 4 bases short, with 10 bases between. Germline assignment: CDR1 MNHEY and CDR2 SMNVEV (reference sequence). The CDR3 has 14 amino acids. In DNA, the CDR3 is TGTGCCAGCAGTTCATGGGCGGGTAATGAAAAACTGTTTTTT. Protein product: CASSSWAGNEKLFF.

This clone came up once. This rearrangement joins TRBV14 to TRBJ2-4; D may be TRBD1 (7 bases). The CDR3 consists of 14 residues. V lost 8 bases and J lost 7, with 18 bases in between. Germline V gene lookup returns CDR1 SGHDN and CDR2 FVKESK. CDR3: CASGPSGGGNIQYF. Here the CDR3 DNA reads TGTGCCAGCGGTCCATCTGGAGGGGGCAACATTCAGTACTTC.

This sequence joins TRBV5-1 and TRBJ1-2; D might be TRBD1 (5 bases). This CDR3 region has 12 residues. Germline V gene sequence: CDR1 SGHRS, CDR2 YFSETQ. V was shortened by 4 bases and J by 6 bases, with 10 bases between the two germline ends. In DNA form, the CDR3 reads TGCGCCAGCAGCGCCCGGGACGATGGCTACACCTTC. Amino acids: CASSARDDGYTF.

This chain joins TRBV20-1 and TRBJ1-5, with TRBD1 identical over 10 bases. The V segment lost 3 bases and the J segment 8 bases; nucleotides outside the gene matches: 7. CDR1 is DFQATT and CDR2 is SNEGSKA in the germline V gene (reference sequence). The CDR3 is made up of 14 amino acids. This CDR3 is CSASLGQGREPQHF. CDR3 in DNA: TGCAGTGCTAGTTTGGGACAGGGGAGGGAGCCCCAGCATTTT.

The chain links TRBV5-4 to TRBJ1-4; TRBD1 matches at 12 bases. CDR3 length: 16 residues. The germline V gene encodes CDR1 SGHNT and CDR2 YYREEE (reference sequence). J was trimmed by 7 bases and V by 3 bases; bases with no gene match: 7. The CDR3 sequence is CASSSTPGQGAEKLFF. CDR3 bases: TGTGCCAGCAGCTCGACGCCGGGACAGGGGGCTGAAAAACTGTTTTTT. The full variable domain, with the rest looked up from reference TRBV5-4 and TRBJ1-4, is ETGVTQSPTHLIKTRGQQVTLRCSSQSGHNTVSWYQQALGQGPQFIFQYYREEENGRGNFPPRFSGLQFPNYSSELNVNALELDDSALYLCASSSTPGQGAEKLFFGSGTQLSVL.

CDR3 residues: CASSLSLFLEGSPLHF. The CDR3 bases are TGTGCCAGCAGCCTGAGCCTTTTCCTCGAGGGTTCACCCCTCCACTTT. The genes are TRBV3-1 (or the pseudogene TRBV3-2) and TRBJ1-6; D remains ambiguous. V lost 4 bases and J 9 bases, leaving 19 bases between the germline ends. CDR1 is LGHDT and CDR2 is YNNKEL in the germline V gene (reference sequence). The CDR3 totals 16 residues.

The rearrangement links TRBV9 to TRBJ1-3; no definite D call. The CDR3 consists of 15 residues. V was clipped by 0 bases and J by 2 bases, with 9 bases between them. Germline V gene lookup returns CDR1 SGDLS and CDR2 YYNGEE. In DNA, the CDR3 is TGTGCCAGCAGCGTAGTCGGAGGTGCTGGAAACACCATATATTTT. Translated, it gives CASSVVGGAGNTIYF.

This clone was recorded only once. V and J are TRBV20-1 and TRBJ2-3; no clear D gene. The CDR3 length is 11 residues. Trimming stripped 2 bases from V and 8 bases from J, with 8 bases between. The germline V gene has CDR1 DFQATT and CDR2 SNEGSKA (reference sequence). The CDR3 nucleotides are TGCAGTGCTAGAAGTTTGGGTACGCAGTATTTT. This gives the protein CSARSLGTQYF.

This chain connects TRBV30 to TRBJ2-3; D gene unclear. The CDR3 sequence is 15 residues long. Between the trimmed V and J ends, which lost 3 bases and 2 bases, there was a span of 15 bases. Germline CDR1 is GTSNPN and CDR2 is SVGIG (reference sequence). CDR3 nucleotides: TGTGCCTGGAGCTCAGCTGGCGCATTCACAGATACGCAGTATTTT. It is translated as CAWSSAGAFTDTQYF.

The V and J genes are TRBV28 and TRBJ1-1; 7 bases match TRBD1. V gave up 7 bases and J gave up 0 bases; unmatched junction bases: 5. The germline gives CDR1 MDHEN, CDR2 SYDVKM. The CDR3 is made up of 14 amino acids. CDR3 loop: CASTNRGLNTEAFF. CDR3 bases: TGTGCCAGCACTAACAGGGGCTTGAACACTGAAGCTTTCTTT.

CDR3 nucleotide sequence: TGTGCCAGCAGTCAGGGACTAGCGGGAGAGGTAGCGAACACCGGGGAGCTGTTTTTT. It codes for CASSQGLAGEVANTGELFF. This rearrangement joins TRBV28 to TRBJ2-2, with TRBD2 matching 14 bases. The trim removed 5 bases at V and 0 bases at J, leaving 8 bases unmatched. Germline CDR1 is MDHEN and CDR2 is SYDVKM. The CDR3 totals 19 residues.

This chain joins TRBV6-2 or TRBV6-3 and TRBJ1-3; weak D call: TRBD1 (5 bases). CDR3 size: 17 residues. The V gene's germline CDR1 is MNHEY and CDR2 SVGEGT. V was clipped by 5 bases and J by 0 bases, with 17 bases between them. Here the CDR3 DNA reads TGTGCCAGCAGTCCGCGGGACGGGATCAGCTCTGGAAACACCATATATTTT. It codes for CASSPRDGISSGNTIYF.

V and J are TRBV6-5 and TRBJ2-7; 9 bases fit TRBD1. The CDR3 has 15 amino acids. Germline lookup yields CDR1 MNHEY and CDR2 SVGAGI. The V gene end was trimmed by 8 bases and the J gene end by 1 base; junction bases not matched to a gene: 9. The CDR3: CASQEGGTGSYEQYF. CDR3 DNA: TGTGCCAGCCAAGAGGGGGGGACAGGGTCCTACGAGCAGTACTTC.

This clone appeared once. The V and J genes are TRBV27 and TRBJ1-5; 10 bases fit TRBD1. CDR3 size: 15 residues. Germline V gene data show CDR1 as MNHEY and CDR2 as SMNVEV (reference sequence). V gave up 6 bases and J gave up 9 bases; unmatched junction bases: 11. CDR3 sequence reads: CASSKGTGARGPQHF. In DNA, the CDR3 is TGTGCCAGCAGCAAAGGGACAGGGGCTCGCGGGCCCCAGCATTTT.

The chain uses TRBV10-3 and TRBJ2-4; no clear D. The CDR3 contains 13 residues. Trimming left V 1 base short and J 5 bases short, with 6 bases between. Germline V gene sequence: CDR1 ENHRY, CDR2 SYGVKD. In DNA form, the CDR3 reads TGTGCCATCAGTGAGTACAGAGAAAACATTCAGTACTTC. Translation gives CAISEYRENIQYF.

This clone has only one observation. The chain uses TRBV4-1 and TRBJ2-5; 8 positions agree with TRBD2. V was clipped by 3 bases and J by 1 base; unmatched bases: 1. CDR3 length: 14 amino acids. The germline V gene has CDR1 MGHRA and CDR2 YSYEKL. The CDR3 spells CASSHSGGQETQYF. The CDR3 DNA follows: TGCGCCAGCAGCCACAGCGGGGGCCAAGAGACCCAGTACTTC.

The V gene is TRBV16, the J gene TRBJ2-3; D is unclear. The CDR3 has 13 amino acids. The germline V and J ends were trimmed by 0 bases and 8 bases, with 9 bases remaining between them. Germline CDR1 reads KGHSY; CDR2 reads FQNENV. The CDR3, as DNA: TGTGCCAGCAGCCAATCCGAGGTTGGTACGCAGTATTTT. It yields the protein CASSQSEVGTQYF.

The genes are TRBV6-2 or TRBV6-3 and TRBJ1-5; weak D call: TRBD1 (6 bases). Germline V gives CDR1 MNHEY, CDR2 SVGEGT. Trimming left V 2 bases short and J 7 bases short, with 12 bases between. The length of the CDR3 is 14 residues. The CDR3 sequence: CASSYGGGGQPQHF. The CDR3, as DNA: TGTGCCAGCAGTTACGGGGGCGGAGGGCAGCCCCAGCATTTT.